This TCR beta chain is drawn from a study of T cells in Graves' hyperthyroidism and ophthalmopathy. RNA transcripts served as the template for amplifying TCR beta CDR3 regions. TCR CDR3 regions were first amplified by RT-PCR with HTBI primers. Via MiXCR, TCRdb re-called the multiplex PCR reads, giving one row per CDR3 protein. The sample includes under 400,000 distinct CDR3 sequences, around 14% of them seen just once. This clonotype was counted between two and nine times. Every diagnosis used clinical symptoms, serum thyroxine and TRAb, thyroid ultrasound and orbital computed tomography. The V gene's germline CDR1 is MNHEY and CDR2 SVGAGI. Trimming stripped 2 bases from V and 2 bases from J, with 11 bases between. This CDR3 is built from 15 residues.

The chain links TRBV6-5 to TRBJ2-3; either TRBD1 or TRBD2 may fit D (5 bases each). The source material was blood. The sequence was collected from a woman aged 18-30 years with Graves' hyperthyroidism that later progressed to Graves' ophthalmopathy. CDR3 sequence (DNA): TGTGCCAGCAGTTACGAAGCAGGGACCACAGATACGCAGTATTTT. This encodes CASSYEAGTTDTQYF.